Presented here are 13 T cell receptor beta chains from one specimen sequenced in a study of human T cells and chemical hapten exposure. MiXCR, run by TCRdb on the RACE reads, gives a single entry per CDR3 protein. In the table there are fewer than 150,000 distinct CDR3 sequences, approximately 10% of which are singletons. The time point is: patch test 2, 6 weeks after DPC sensitization. Treatment given: therapeutic diphenylcyclopropenone sensitization with weekly scalp DPC. The material was whole blood, obtained in connection with sensitization to the hapten diphenylcyclopropenone (DPC). Source of these receptors: a woman between 45 and 60 years old with alopecia areata. Some clones in this sample may be carry-over from other donors' samples.

This clonotype was recorded at least ten times. The chain is built from TRBV12-3 or TRBV12-4 and TRBJ2-6, with no clear D. V was cut by 6 bases and J by 0 bases, with 3 bases left in between. The CDR3 is made up of 13 amino acids. CDR3 coding DNA: TGTGCCAGCAGGGACTCTGGGGCCAACGTCCTGACTTTC. Protein sequence: CASRDSGANVLTF.

This clonotype was detected many times. The J gene is TRBJ2-3, the V gene TRBV6-6, with D possibly called TRBD1 or TRBD2 (5 bases each). The germline V gene has CDR1 MNHNY and CDR2 SVGAGI (reference sequence). Trimming shortened V by 5 bases and J by 2 bases, and 17 bases separated the two germline ends. The CDR3 spans 16 residues. The CDR3 region has the DNA TGTGCCAGCAGTCTGCTGGGGGTCTCCTCCACAGATACGCAGTATTTT. Translation: CASSLLGVSSTDTQYF.

This clonotype occurred many times. The J gene is TRBJ2-6, the V gene TRBV10-3; a possible D gene is TRBD1 (6 bases). The CDR3 runs to 17 residues. Trimming cost V 5 bases and J 0 bases, with 14 bases left between them. From germline, CDR1 is ENHRY and CDR2 SYGVKD. Written as DNA, the CDR3 is TGTGCCATCAGTACAGGGCGCAGGGGCTCTGGGGCCAACGTCCTGACTTTC. This codes for CAISTGRRGSGANVLTF.

This clonotype was observed a handful of times. This chain joins TRBV7-2 and TRBJ2-2; tentatively, D is TRBD1 (6 bases). Looked up from germline, CDR1 is SGHTA and CDR2 is FQGNSA. V was shortened by 7 bases and J by 7 bases, with 19 bases between the two germline ends. The CDR3 spans 15 residues. The CDR3: CASIQGSRVVGELFF. CDR3 nucleotide sequence: TGTGCCAGCATCCAGGGGTCGAGGGTGGTCGGGGAGCTGTTTTTT.

This clonotype has only a few counts. This chain uses TRBV5-4 with TRBJ2-7; the match to TRBD2 covers 13 bases. The CDR3 runs 15 residues. V dropped 3 bases and J dropped 7; count of bases not matched to a gene: 7. The germline V gene has CDR1 SGHNT and CDR2 YYREEE (reference sequence). In DNA, the CDR3 is TGTGCCAGCAGCTCCCACGGACTAGCGGGAGATGAGCAGTACTTC. Translating it yields CASSSHGLAGDEQYF.

In this sample, this clonotype turned up many times. The chain recombines TRBV6-2 or TRBV6-3 with TRBJ2-1; TRBD2 is a possible D gene (5 bases). This CDR3 is built from 12 residues. Germline CDR1 reads MNHEY; CDR2 reads SVGEGT. Trimming removed 7 bases from V and 9 bases from J, with 13 bases in between. CDR3 loop: CASTELGLEQFF. Written as DNA, the CDR3 is TGTGCCAGCACCGAACTAGGTCTTGAGCAGTTCTTC.

This clonotype was seen ten or more times. The V gene is TRBV12-3 or TRBV12-4, the J gene TRBJ2-7; D gene uncertain. The CDR3 runs 12 residues. V was trimmed by 5 bases and J by 0 bases, leaving 5 bases between them. The CDR3 is CASSRSSYEQYF. CDR3 DNA: TGTGCCAGCAGTCGGAGCTCCTACGAGCAGTACTTC.

This clonotype was seen a handful of times. The chain combines TRBV9 with TRBJ1-2; D unresolved. V was cut by 2 bases and J by 1 base, with 12 bases left in between. This CDR3 spans 15 amino acids. Germline values: CDR1 SGDLS, CDR2 YYNGEE. The CDR3 DNA sequence: TGTGCCAGCAGCGTTAGGACCGACAATAACTATGGCTACACCTTC. Translated: CASSVRTDNNYGYTF.

This chain connects TRBV6-2 or TRBV6-3 to TRBJ2-7; 8 positions agree with TRBD2. Germline CDR1 reads MNHEY; CDR2 reads SVGEGT. Germline trimming cut 0 bases from V and 0 bases from J; bases unmatched to any gene: 7. The length of the CDR3 is 17 residues. The CDR3 bases are TGTGCCAGCAGTTACTCGAGCCTAGCGGGCATCTCCTACGAGCAGTACTTC. Translation gives CASSYSSLAGISYEQYF.

The rearrangement joins TRBV6-1 to TRBJ1-5, with a weak D call TRBD1 (6 bases). This CDR3 spans 15 amino acids. The germline CDR1 and CDR2 sequences are MNHNS and SASEGT. V was clipped by 6 bases and J by 3 bases, with 15 bases between them. The CDR3 loop reads CASSGQLSPNQPQHF. The CDR3 DNA sequence: TGTGCCAGCAGCGGACAGCTTTCGCCCAATCAGCCCCAGCATTTT.

In its sample, this clonotype was seen a few times. This chain joins TRBV12-3 or TRBV12-4 and TRBJ2-1; D not resolved. CDR3 length: 16 amino acids. Trimming shortened V by 4 bases and J by 3 bases, and 16 bases separated the two germline ends. In nucleotides, the CDR3 is TGTGCCAGCAGTTCCCTGGGGATGTCGCTCTACAATGAGCAGTTCTTC. It encodes CASSSLGMSLYNEQFF.

This clonotype has more than one count but fewer than ten. The chain links TRBV13 to TRBJ2-1, with 12 bases that match TRBD2. Germline V lookup: CDR1 PRHDT, CDR2 FYEKMQ (reference sequence). V was clipped by 5 bases and J by 0 bases; unmatched bases: 8. The CDR3 has 18 residues. CDR3 DNA: TGTGCCAGCAGCACCGGACTAGCGGGACGAAGCTCCTACAATGAGCAGTTCTTC. It yields the protein CASSTGLAGRSSYNEQFF.

There are many counts of this clonotype. CDR3 in DNA: TGCAGTGCTAGAGGGGGACTAGCGGTATATACGCAGTATTTT. This gives the protein CSARGGLAVYTQYF. V and J are TRBV20-1 and TRBJ2-3, with 11 positions matching TRBD2. The length of the CDR3 is 14 residues. V lost 1 base, J lost 7 bases, and 4 bases stayed unmatched. Germline CDR1 is DFQATT and CDR2 is SNEGSKA (reference sequence).